The 21 T cell receptor beta chains in this list originate from one sample, sequenced in a study of shared clonotypes between healthy human individuals. Produced via immunoSEQ multiplex PCR; TCRdb's table is partial and in-frame only. Seen here are roughly 2.6 million clones, around nine tenths observed once, and the top ten hold over 0.12%. The sequenced sample was naive CD4+ T cells sorted from blood. Stated subset: CD45RA+ positively selected. The receptor set was obtained from a man aged 18 to 29 in good health.

This chain uses TRBV6-1 with TRBJ1-6, with D uncertain. Per the germline V gene, CDR1 is MNHNS and CDR2 is SASEGT. Deletions cut 6 bases from V and 8 bases from J, with 11 bases between. This CDR3 comprises 13 residues. The CDR3 nucleotides are TGTGCCAGCAGGAGGGCGATAGATTCACCCCTCCACTTT. This gives the protein CASRRAIDSPLHF.

The V gene is TRBV27, the J gene TRBJ2-1; either TRBD1 or TRBD2 may supply D (6 bases each). Germline lookup yields CDR1 MNHEY and CDR2 SMNVEV (reference sequence). The V end was cut by 8 bases, the J end by 4 bases, with 12 bases between. The CDR3 covers 13 residues. The CDR3 reads CASRKGGYNEQFF. The CDR3 DNA reads as TGTGCCAGCCGAAAGGGGGGTTACAATGAGCAGTTCTTC.

The rearrangement links TRBV6-1 to TRBJ1-2; D gene uncertain. V shed 8 bases and J shed 3 bases, with 10 bases lying between them. Germline V CDR1 and CDR2: MNHNS, SASEGT. The CDR3 is 12 amino acids. The CDR3 spells CASGVFHYGYTF. CDR3 nucleotides: TGTGCCAGCGGGGTGTTTCACTATGGCTACACCTTC.

The chain recombines TRBV27 with TRBJ2-7, with TRBD2 matching 9 bases. The CDR3 runs 16 residues. V gave up 0 bases and J gave up 6 bases; unmatched junction bases: 9. CDR1 is MNHEY and CDR2 is SMNVEV in the germline V gene (reference sequence). CDR3 DNA: TGTGCCAGCAGTTTATCTCCGGGGCTAGCGGGAAGCGAGCAGTACTTC. Translated: CASSLSPGLAGSEQYF.

V is TRBV5-1 and J is TRBJ1-2, with D hard to call. Trimming removed 0 bases from V and 5 bases from J, with 8 bases in between. Germline-derived CDR1 and CDR2 are SGHRS and YFSETQ. CDR3 length: 13 amino acids. The CDR3 loop reads CASSLGLPYGYTF. DNA for the CDR3: TGCGCCAGCAGCTTGGGTCTCCCGTATGGCTACACCTTC.

The chain combines TRBV5-1 with TRBJ2-3, with TRBD2 matching 14 bases. With 3 bases clipped from V and 8 bases from J, the junction kept 5 bases outside the gene matches. CDR1 and CDR2 (germline): SGHRS, YFSETQ. The CDR3 sequence is 15 residues long. As DNA, the CDR3 is TGCGCCAGCAGCTGGGGACTAGCGGGAGACGGTACGCAGTATTTT. As protein: CASSWGLAGDGTQYF.

The J gene is TRBJ1-5, the V gene TRBV7-2; 8 nucleotides match TRBD1. This CDR3 region has 19 residues. J was trimmed by 1 base and V by 0 bases; bases with no gene match: 11. Germline V gene lookup returns CDR1 SGHTA and CDR2 FQGNSA. CDR3 sequence (DNA): TGTGCCAGCAGCTTAGCGAGCTGGACAGGGAGTGTGAGCAATCAGCCCCAGCATTTT. Amino acids: CASSLASWTGSVSNQPQHF.

The V call is TRBV6-4, the J call TRBJ2-2; no reliable D call. The CDR3 runs 14 residues. V lost 2 bases and J 1 base, leaving 5 bases between the germline ends. Germline V CDR1 and CDR2: MRHNA, SNTAGT. CDR3 coding DNA: TGTGCCAGCAGTGACAGGAGGAACACCGGGGAGCTGTTTTTT. It specifies CASSDRRNTGELFF.

Comment on this clone: The same CDR3 is also encoded by other DNA sequences in this sample. V is TRBV6-1 and J is TRBJ2-5; D possibly corresponds to TRBD2 (6 bases). The CDR3 loop spans 14 amino acids. Per germline, CDR1 MNHNS and CDR2 SASEGT. V was clipped by 2 bases and J by 4 bases, with 11 bases between them. The CDR3 here is CASSERGGLETQYF. The CDR3 region has the DNA TGTGCCAGCAGTGAACGTGGGGGGTTAGAGACCCAGTACTTC.

The chain couples TRBV6-1 to TRBJ1-5, with a tentative D call TRBD1 (6 bases). The germline V and J ends were trimmed by 5 bases and 9 bases, with 17 bases remaining between them. This CDR3 region has 14 residues. Germline CDR1 MNHNS, CDR2 SASEGT. Here the CDR3 DNA reads TGTGCCAGCAGTTGGGACAACCCGAAGGGGCCCCAGCATTTT. As protein: CASSWDNPKGPQHF.

The chain couples TRBV4-1 to TRBJ2-7; D is tentatively TRBD1 or TRBD2 (7 bases each). CDR3 length equals 18 residues. V lost 0 bases, J lost 2 bases, and 20 bases lay in between. The germline V gene encodes CDR1 MGHRA and CDR2 YSYEKL. CDR3 amino acids: CASSQDQYGAGGAYEQYF. The CDR3 DNA follows: TGCGCCAGCAGCCAAGATCAATACGGCGCAGGGGGGGCCTACGAGCAGTACTTC.

The chain joins TRBV5-5 to TRBJ2-7; the match to TRBD1 covers 9 bases. Germline trimming cut 6 bases from V and 4 bases from J; bases unmatched to any gene: 8. Germline values: CDR1 SGHKS, CDR2 YYEKEE (reference sequence). The CDR3 sequence is 14 residues long. The CDR3 DNA follows: TGTGCCAGCACTCCGGGACAGGGAGGTTACGAGCAGTACTTC. Its protein product is CASTPGQGGYEQYF.

The chain joins TRBV6-1 to TRBJ1-6; possibly TRBD1 for D (6 bases). CDR1 and CDR2 (germline): MNHNS, SASEGT. The CDR3 has 14 amino acids. Deletions cut 4 bases from V and 8 bases from J, with 12 bases between. The DNA of the CDR3 is TGTGCCAGCAGTGTAACAGGGTTTGATTCACCCCTCCACTTT. Its translation: CASSVTGFDSPLHF.

In nucleotides, the CDR3 is TGTGCCAGCAGCCCAGGCTACGGCGGGGAGCTGTTTTTT. Amino acid sequence: CASSPGYGGELFF. The chain carries TRBV27 and TRBJ2-2; D is uncertain. Germline V gene data show CDR1 as MNHEY and CDR2 as SMNVEV (reference sequence). The CDR3 is made up of 13 amino acids. V lost 6 bases to trimming and J lost 7 bases, with 12 bases between them.

This chain links TRBV28 with TRBJ1-4; tentatively, D is TRBD1 (5 bases). CDR1 MDHEN and CDR2 SYDVKM come from the germline V gene. This CDR3 has 16 amino acids. V was shortened by 2 bases and J by 4 bases, with 14 bases between the two germline ends. CDR3 coding DNA: TGTGCCAGCAGTTTACGGTCACAGGCCATTAATGAAAAACTGTTTTTT. This codes for CASSLRSQAINEKLFF.

The chain joins TRBV5-8 to TRBJ2-7; TRBD1 matches 8 bases. With 0 bases clipped from V and 2 bases from J, the junction kept 10 bases outside the gene matches. Germline assignment: CDR1 SGHTS and CDR2 YDEGEE. This CDR3 is 17 amino acids long. For the CDR3, the DNA is TGTGCCAGCAGCTTGGCCCTAACGGCAGGGGGCCCCTACGAGCAGTACTTC. It encodes CASSLALTAGGPYEQYF.

The rearrangement links TRBV19 to TRBJ1-1; D perhaps matches TRBD1 (6 bases). Germline V gene data show CDR1 as LNHDA and CDR2 as SQIVND (reference sequence). The CDR3 runs to 13 residues. V lost 5 bases and J 1 base, leaving 8 bases between the germline ends. CDR3 sequence (DNA): TGTGCCAGTAGTGGACAGTCGAACACTGAAGCTTTCTTT. Its translation is CASSGQSNTEAFF. Based on the CDR3 plus reference TRBV19 and TRBJ1-1, the full variable domain is DGGITQSPKYLFRKEGQNVTLSCEQNLNHDAMYWYRQDPGQGLRLIYYSQIVNDFQKGDIAEGYSVSREKKESFPLTVTSAQKNPTAFYLCASSGQSNTEAFFGQGTRLTVV.

A remark on this clone: Additional DNA sequences in this sample encode the identical CDR3. CDR3 amino acids: CASSRGQDTQYF. The CDR3 DNA follows: TGTGCCAGCAGCAGGGGGCAGGATACGCAGTATTTT. V is TRBV5-4 and J is TRBJ2-3; 7 bases are a match to TRBD1. Germline V CDR1 and CDR2: SGHNT, YYREEE (reference sequence). Germline trimming cut 4 bases from V and 6 bases from J; bases unmatched to any gene: 2. This CDR3 region has 12 residues.

The chain combines TRBV7-9 with TRBJ1-1; a possible D gene is TRBD1 (6 bases). The germline V gene has CDR1 SEHNR and CDR2 FQNEAQ (reference sequence). V lost 2 bases and J lost 5, with 12 bases in between. This CDR3 region has 14 residues. Here the CDR3 DNA reads TGTGCCAGCAGCTTATTTTCAGGGGAGACTGAAGCTTTCTTT. Translating it yields CASSLFSGETEAFF.

V usage is TRBV11-2 and J usage is TRBJ2-5; TRBD2 matches 8 bases. The length of the CDR3 is 17 residues. Germline assignment: CDR1 SGHAT and CDR2 FQNNGV. V shed 5 bases and J 7 bases; nucleotides not matched to a gene: 18. The CDR3 coding sequence is TGTGCCAGCAGCCTCGGGCCCCTTCGGGGGGGCGCGGGGACCCAGTACTTC. Translating gives CASSLGPLRGGAGTQYF.

This clone was recorded once. This chain connects TRBV5-1 to TRBJ2-5; D unclear. The germline V and J ends were trimmed by 1 base and 5 bases, with 15 bases remaining between them. From germline, CDR1 is SGHRS and CDR2 YFSETQ. The CDR3 is 15 amino acids. CDR3 in DNA: TGCGCCAGCAGCTTGCAGCAGGAGTCATGGGAGACCCAGTACTTC. It codes for CASSLQQESWETQYF.